The T cell receptor (beta chain) under discussion was sequenced for a study of breast tumors, draining lymph nodes, adjacent tissues. Overall study findings and caveats: Luminal-like breast cancer showed significantly higher tumor–nontumor repertoire similarity than basal-like.

The lymph nodes were axillary draining lymph nodes from breast cancer patients. On this clonotype itself: Its antigen is undetermined. Possible read error: a much larger clone is one base away.

TCRdb reprocessed the multiplex PCR reads via MiXCR and lists one record per CDR3 protein. The sample lists approximately 200,000 distinct CDR3 sequences; approximately 33% were seen once. The material sequenced was axillary lymph node tissue. The clonotype originates from a female donor with breast cancer. Some clones in this sample may be carry-over from other donors' samples.

The chain's CDR3 is CASSHLVGRQPQHF. The CDR3 DNA is TGTGCCAGCAGTCACTTGGTGGGGAGGCAGCCCCAGCATTTT. The rearrangement joins TRBV6-1 to TRBJ1-5, with no clear D. CDR3 length: 14 amino acids. Germline V gene lookup returns CDR1 MNHNS and CDR2 SASEGT. Trimming left V 5 bases short and J 7 bases short, with 15 bases between.